The present TCR beta chain was sequenced within a study of blood T cell repertoires in COVID-19. Across the whole study: T cells, B-cell-depleted T cells, or PBMCs supplied cDNA or gDNA.

As originally analysed: Using reference gene primer amplification, nucleated cell counts were estimated. Measured with immunoSEQ multiplex PCR; TCRdb has only the in-frame clones, and not every one. The V and J calls and clone size are taken from that table; D and trimming were inferred from the DNA. The sample yields fewer than 200,000 clones, roughly 79% seen once. The CDR3 is 16 amino acids. Germline loops: CDR1 SGDLS, CDR2 YYNGEE. Trimming removed 0 bases from V and 4 bases from J, with 14 bases in between. The TCR was taken from a woman of 80 years or more with acute or convalescent COVID-19. The sample comprised peripheral blood. The V call is TRBV9, the J call TRBJ1-3, with D possibly TRBD1 on 6 matching bases. The DNA for the CDR3 is TGTGCCAGCAGCGTAGAGGGAGGGGGTTTCGGAAACACCATATATTTT. Protein product: CASSVEGGGFGNTIYF.